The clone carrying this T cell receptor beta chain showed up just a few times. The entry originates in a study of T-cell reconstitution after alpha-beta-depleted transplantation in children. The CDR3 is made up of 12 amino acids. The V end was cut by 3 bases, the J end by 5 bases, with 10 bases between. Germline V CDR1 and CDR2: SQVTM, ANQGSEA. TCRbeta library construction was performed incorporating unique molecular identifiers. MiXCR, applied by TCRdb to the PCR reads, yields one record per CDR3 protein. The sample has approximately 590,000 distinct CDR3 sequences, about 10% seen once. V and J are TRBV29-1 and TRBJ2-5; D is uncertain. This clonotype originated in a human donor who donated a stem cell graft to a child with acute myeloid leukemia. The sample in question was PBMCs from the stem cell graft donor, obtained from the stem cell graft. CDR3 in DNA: TGCAGCGTTGACCGGAACGGGGAGACCCAGTACTTC. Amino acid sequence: CSVDRNGETQYF.